This T cell receptor beta chain was captured in a study of vaccination and CD4 T cells after COVID-19. Study context: The authors used overlapping spike peptides from SARS-CoV-2, HCoV-NL63, HCoV-OC43 and HCoV-229E to stimulate cells.

Time point of the sample: late sampling 161 to 241 days after vaccination in three convalescent patients. Indicated treatment: roughly ten-day PBMC culture with coronavirus spike peptide pools or control peptides (ViraFEST assay). With the Oncomine TCR Beta short-read assay, DNA from cultured CD4+ T cells was sequenced. One entry per CDR3 protein, called by TCRdb with MiXCR from the PCR reads. The sample lists roughly 28,000 distinct CDR3 sequences; more than 35% were seen once. Concerning this clonotype itself: Its target is not known.

This sequence originates from a human donor who had recovered from COVID-19. Here the sequenced sample was CD4+ T cells from blood, cultured in vitro, taken about 7 months after SARS-CoV-2 vaccination.

The DNA of the CDR3 is TGTGCCACCAGTGAGCCTGAGAGCAATCAGCCCCAGCATTTT. Residues: CATSEPESNQPQHF. The chain recombines TRBV24-1 with TRBJ1-5; D call uncertain. The CDR3 runs to 14 residues. The germline gives CDR1 KGHDR, CDR2 SFDVKD. V lost 4 bases, J lost 1 base, and 7 bases lay in between.